This T cell receptor (beta chain) was retrieved from a study of CD8 T cells in Susac syndrome. Study-wide background: Sequenced Susac syndrome patients included more than 5 with active disease and roughly 8 who were in remission.

After extraction with the RNeasy kit, about 0.45 to 1 ug of the RNA was reverse transcribed using random hexamers. Coverage of TCR beta CDR3 amplification by immunoSEQ multiplex PCR extended to 54 Vbeta and 13 Jbeta. TCRdb re-analysed the immunoSEQ multiplex PCR reads in MiXCR, keeping a single row per CDR3 protein. The data contain 200,000 to 250,000 distinct CDR3 sequences, 94% of them singletons. Comments on this clonotype: Its antigen is as yet unknown.

TCR beta from blood CD8+ and CD4+ T cells was sequenced. Findings of the study overall: It was acknowledged in the study that the number of individuals who were included in its TCR sequencing and HLA analysis was relatively small.

Sequences were obtained from CD4+ T cells from PBMCs. The source of this sequence is a human donor with Susac syndrome.

CDR3 nucleotide sequence: TGTGCCAGCAGCTTGCAGACAGGCCAAGAGACCCAGTACTTC. It translates to CASSLQTGQETQYF. The rearrangement links TRBV5-4 to TRBJ2-5; a possible D gene is TRBD1 (6 bases). Trimming stripped 1 base from V and 1 base from J, with 8 bases between. CDR1 is SGHNT, CDR2 YYREEE, per germline (reference sequence). CDR3 length: 14 residues.